This T cell receptor (beta chain) was sequenced for a study of cytomegalovirus exposure and HLA in healthy donors. Study-level findings and limits: A later look showed TCR association rates differing by HLA locus, highest for DRB1 and lowest for HLA-C. Overall, approximately 180 TCR beta chains were annotated as cytomegalovirus-associated.

This clone was seen a handful of times. Its specificity is unknown. PCR primers comprised 60 Vbeta and 13 Jbeta primers. The assay was immunoSEQ multiplex PCR, and TCRdb's table has in-frame clones only and misses some. The sample lists about 98,000 clones, 70% seen once, with about 2.5% in the top ten. The CDR3 extends over 15 amino acids. Trimming removed 4 bases from V and 7 bases from J; junction bases left unmatched: 10. The germline V gene has CDR1 SGHAT and CDR2 FQNNGV. These donors, healthy bone marrow donors, were studied. The gene calls are TRBV11-2 and TRBJ2-3, with 8 bases lining up with TRBD1. The TCR sequence derives from a man in his forties or fifties in good health and CMV-seronegative. What was sequenced was PBMCs. The CDR3 nucleotides read TGTGCCAGCAGCTCCAGACAGGGGAAGTATAATACGCAGTATTTT. Amino acids: CASSSRQGKYNTQYF.